One and the same sample provided the 5 T cell receptor beta chains below, sequenced in a study of blood T cell repertoires in COVID-19. Some clones are missing from TCRdb's copy, which holds only in-frame ones; the method was immunoSEQ multiplex PCR. The sample lists about 160,000 clones; roughly 85% were seen once. What was sequenced was PBMCs or T cells enriched from blood (not recorded which). These receptors were collected from a man aged 60 to 75 who had recovered from COVID-19.

This chain's CDR3 is CASSQWWGDFYNEQFF. The CDR3 nucleotides are TGTGCCAGCAGCCAATGGTGGGGGGACTTCTACAATGAGCAGTTCTTC. V and J are TRBV3-1 (or the pseudogene TRBV3-2) and TRBJ2-1; the D gene is possibly TRBD2 (6 bases). Trimming shortened V by 2 bases and J by 3 bases, and 14 bases separated the two germline ends. This CDR3 comprises 16 residues. Germline CDR1 is LGHDT and CDR2 is YNNKEL (reference sequence).

The rearrangement uses TRBV4-2 and TRBJ2-4; 8 nucleotides match TRBD1. The CDR3 is made up of 20 amino acids. Germline V gene sequence: CDR1 LGHNA, CDR2 YNFKEQ. Trimming cost V 2 bases and J 9 bases; bases outside gene matches: 24. The CDR3 loop is CASSQSRESGGAGGLSIQYF. In DNA, the CDR3 is TGTGCCAGCAGCCAAAGCCGGGAGTCAGGGGGCGCAGGGGGACTGAGCATTCAGTACTTC.

The gene calls are TRBV28 and TRBJ2-5, with a weak D call TRBD1 (5 bases). This CDR3 region has 14 residues. V lost 7 bases and J 4 bases, leaving 16 bases between the germline ends. CDR1 MDHEN and CDR2 SYDVKM come from the germline V gene. The CDR3 nucleotides are TGTGCCAGCATAGGGGCTAGATCATCAGAGACCCAGTACTTC. It specifies CASIGARSSETQYF.

This sequence joins TRBV7-8 and TRBJ1-2; 9 nucleotides agree with TRBD1. This CDR3 is built from 15 residues. Germline CDR1 and CDR2: SGHVS and FQNEAQ. J was trimmed by 8 bases and V by 1 base; bases with no gene match: 8. The CDR3 sequence: CASSLVGTGRMGYTF. The CDR3, as DNA: TGTGCCAGCAGCTTAGTTGGGACAGGGAGAATGGGCTACACCTTC.

The rearrangement uses TRBV20-1 and TRBJ2-7; 7 bases match TRBD1. J was trimmed by 9 bases and V by 4 bases; bases with no gene match: 3. Germline CDR1 DFQATT, CDR2 SNEGSKA (reference sequence). The CDR3 is 10 residues long. Here the CDR3 DNA reads TGCAGTGCTATGTACAGGGGGCAGTACTTC. It codes for CSAMYRGQYF.